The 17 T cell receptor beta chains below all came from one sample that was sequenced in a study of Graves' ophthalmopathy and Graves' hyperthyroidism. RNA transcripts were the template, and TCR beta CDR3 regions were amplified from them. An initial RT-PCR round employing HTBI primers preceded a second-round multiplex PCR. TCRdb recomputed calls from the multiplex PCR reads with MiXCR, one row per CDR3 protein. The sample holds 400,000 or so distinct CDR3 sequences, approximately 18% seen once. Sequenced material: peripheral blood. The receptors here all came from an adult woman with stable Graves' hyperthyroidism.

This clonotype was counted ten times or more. The CDR3 protein is CSARLGSQPQHF. The CDR3 region has the DNA TGCAGTGCTAGGCTCGGGTCACAGCCCCAGCATTTT. The V gene is TRBV20-1, the J gene TRBJ1-5; the D is unclear. Germline loops: CDR1 DFQATT, CDR2 SNEGSKA (reference sequence). This CDR3 has 12 amino acids. V was trimmed by 3 bases and J by 7 bases, leaving 10 bases between them.

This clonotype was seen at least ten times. The CDR3 nucleotides read TGTGCCAGCAGTGAGGGGGATCGCCAAGAGACCCAGTACTTC. As protein: CASSEGDRQETQYF. J is TRBJ2-5 and V is TRBV9, with TRBD1 as a possible D gene (6 bases). V gave up 5 bases and J gave up 1 base, with 12 bases separating them. The CDR3 loop spans 14 amino acids. Germline CDR1 reads SGDLS; CDR2 reads YYNGEE.

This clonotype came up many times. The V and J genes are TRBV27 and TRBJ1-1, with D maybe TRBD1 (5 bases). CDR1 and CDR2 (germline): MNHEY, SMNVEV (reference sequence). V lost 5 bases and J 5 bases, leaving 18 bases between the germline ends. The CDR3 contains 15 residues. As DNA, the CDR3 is TGTGCCAGCAGTCGCTGGACACCTCAAGGAACTGAAGCTTTCTTT. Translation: CASSRWTPQGTEAFF.

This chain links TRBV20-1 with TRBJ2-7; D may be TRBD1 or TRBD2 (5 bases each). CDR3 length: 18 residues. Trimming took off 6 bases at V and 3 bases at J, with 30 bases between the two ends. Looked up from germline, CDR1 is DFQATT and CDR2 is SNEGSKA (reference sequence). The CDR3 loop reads CSAQSLGTNLRSNYEQYF. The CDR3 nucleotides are TGCAGTGCCCAATCTCTGGGGACGAACCTAAGGTCGAACTACGAGCAGTACTTC.

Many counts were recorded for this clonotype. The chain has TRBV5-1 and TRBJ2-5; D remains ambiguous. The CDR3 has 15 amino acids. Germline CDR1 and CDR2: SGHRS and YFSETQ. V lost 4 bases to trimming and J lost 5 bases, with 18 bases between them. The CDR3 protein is CASSADLDFGETQYF. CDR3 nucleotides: TGCGCCAGCAGCGCCGACCTGGATTTCGGCGAGACCCAGTACTTC.

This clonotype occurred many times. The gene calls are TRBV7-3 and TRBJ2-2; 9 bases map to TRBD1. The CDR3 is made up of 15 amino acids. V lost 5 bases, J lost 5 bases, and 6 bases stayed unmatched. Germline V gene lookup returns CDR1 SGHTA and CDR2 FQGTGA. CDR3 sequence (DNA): TGTGCCAGCAGCCGGGGACAGGGCAGAACCGGGGAGCTGTTTTTT. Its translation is CASSRGQGRTGELFF.

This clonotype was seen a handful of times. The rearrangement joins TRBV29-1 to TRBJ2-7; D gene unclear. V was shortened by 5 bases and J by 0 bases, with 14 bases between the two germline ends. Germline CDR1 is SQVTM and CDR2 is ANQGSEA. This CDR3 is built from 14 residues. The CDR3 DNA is TGCAGCGTTAGTGGGCGGAGTAGCTCCTACGAGCAGTACTTC. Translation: CSVSGRSSSYEQYF.

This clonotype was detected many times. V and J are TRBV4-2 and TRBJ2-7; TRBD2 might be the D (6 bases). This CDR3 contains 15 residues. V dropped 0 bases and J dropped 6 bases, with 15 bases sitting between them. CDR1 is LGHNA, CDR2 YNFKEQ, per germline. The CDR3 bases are TGTGCCAGCAGCCAAGATCCTAGCGCCCCCGGCGAGCAGTACTTC. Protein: CASSQDPSAPGEQYF.

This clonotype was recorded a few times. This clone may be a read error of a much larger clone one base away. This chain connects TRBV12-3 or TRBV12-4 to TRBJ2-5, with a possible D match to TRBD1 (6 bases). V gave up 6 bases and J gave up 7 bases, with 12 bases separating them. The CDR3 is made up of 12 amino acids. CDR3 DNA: TGTGCCAGCAGAAACTTACAGGGGACCCAGTACTTC. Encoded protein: CASRNLQGTQYF.

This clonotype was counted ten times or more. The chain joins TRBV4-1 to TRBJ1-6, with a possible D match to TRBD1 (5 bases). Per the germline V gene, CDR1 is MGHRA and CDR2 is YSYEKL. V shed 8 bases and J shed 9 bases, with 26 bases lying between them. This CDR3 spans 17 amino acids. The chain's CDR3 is CASSHLVPGPRGSPLHF. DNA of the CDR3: TGCGCCAGCTCCCACCTCGTCCCGGGTCCGAGGGGTTCACCCCTCCACTTT.

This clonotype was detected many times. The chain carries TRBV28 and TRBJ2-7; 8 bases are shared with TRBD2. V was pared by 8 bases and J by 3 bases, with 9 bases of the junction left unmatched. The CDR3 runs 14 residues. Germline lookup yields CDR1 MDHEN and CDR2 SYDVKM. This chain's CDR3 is CASLSGNPNYEQYF. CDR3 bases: TGTGCCAGCCTTAGCGGGAACCCCAACTACGAGCAGTACTTC.

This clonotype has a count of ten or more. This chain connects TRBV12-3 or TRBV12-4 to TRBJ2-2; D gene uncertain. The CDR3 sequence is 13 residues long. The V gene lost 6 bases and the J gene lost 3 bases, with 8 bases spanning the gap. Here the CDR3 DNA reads TGTGCCAGCAGCCTACACGACACCGGGGAGCTGTTTTTT. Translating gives CASSLHDTGELFF.

The CDR3 region is CAWSVVSQRDEQYF. The CDR3 DNA is TGTGCCTGGAGTGTAGTCTCCCAGCGTGACGAGCAGTACTTC. The V call is TRBV30, the J call TRBJ2-7; no clear D gene. V was pared by 0 bases and J by 5 bases, with 14 bases between. Per germline, CDR1 GTSNPN and CDR2 SVGIG (reference sequence). This CDR3 comprises 14 residues. The variable domain in full, with the rest retrieved from reference TRBV30 and TRBJ2-7, is SQTIHQWPATLVQPVGSPLSLECTVEGTSNPNLYWYRQAAGRGLQLLFYSVGIGQISSEVPQNLSASRPQDRQFILSSKKLLLSDSGFYLCAWSVVSQRDEQYFGPGTRLTVT.

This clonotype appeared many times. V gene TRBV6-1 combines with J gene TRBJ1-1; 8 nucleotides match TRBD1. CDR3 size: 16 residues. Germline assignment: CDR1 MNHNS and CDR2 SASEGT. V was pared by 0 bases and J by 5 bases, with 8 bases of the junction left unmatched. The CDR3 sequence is CASSEAPGQDWTEAFF. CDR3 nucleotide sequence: TGTGCCAGCAGTGAAGCGCCGGGACAGGATTGGACTGAAGCTTTCTTT.

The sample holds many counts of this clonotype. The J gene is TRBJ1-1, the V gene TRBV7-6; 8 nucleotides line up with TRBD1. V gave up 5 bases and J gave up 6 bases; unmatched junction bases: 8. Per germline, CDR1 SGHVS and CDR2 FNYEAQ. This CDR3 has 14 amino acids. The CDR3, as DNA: TGTGCCAGCAGCCCCATCGCAGGGGGCCCTGAAGCTTTCTTT. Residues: CASSPIAGGPEAFF.

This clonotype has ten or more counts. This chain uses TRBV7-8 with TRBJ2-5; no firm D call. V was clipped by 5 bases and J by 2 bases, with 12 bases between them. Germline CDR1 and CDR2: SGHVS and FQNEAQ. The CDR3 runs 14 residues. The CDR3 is CASSPSFAQETQYF. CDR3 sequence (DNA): TGTGCCAGCAGCCCGAGCTTTGCGCAAGAGACCCAGTACTTC.

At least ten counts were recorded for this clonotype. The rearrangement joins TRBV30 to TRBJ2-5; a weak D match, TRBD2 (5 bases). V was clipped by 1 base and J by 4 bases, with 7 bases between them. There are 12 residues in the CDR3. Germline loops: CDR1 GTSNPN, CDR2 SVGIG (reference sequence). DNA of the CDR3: TGTGCCTGGAGTGGCGGACTAGAGACCCAGTACTTC. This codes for CAWSGGLETQYF.